This T cell receptor (beta chain) was captured by sequencing in a study of shared T cell receptors in the human thymus (dated by TCRdb to the early 2020s). The study in broad terms: The study investigated the way shared, self-reactive T-cell receptor alpha chains are produced in the human thymus.

Comments on this clone: Its antigen has not been determined. It has no much larger one-base neighbor in the sample; base qualities were not kept.

Preparation of the library involved the immunoSEQ multiplex PCR assay. Not all clones reach the TCRdb copy of this immuneACCESS table, which keeps in-frame sequences only. Checked studies attribute under half of the gap to unresolved V genes and leave the rest unexplained. This sample comprises 500,000 to 850,000 clones, around 87% of them detected only once. The ten biggest clones cover about 0.0094% of the sample. After removal of 2 bases from V and 1 base from J, the junction retains 23 bases not matched to a gene. From a lookup of the germline V gene (reference sequence), CDR1 and CDR2 are GTSNPN and SVGIG. The CDR3 spans 23 residues, from the cysteine through the phenylalanine. Of all the DNA, just the CDR3 is kept, 69 bases in frame from base 1. The sample was also reused in another study, on human thymus T cells. The second study, in turn, reports: Donors were immunologically healthy infants undergoing open corrective cardiac surgery for congenital heart defects in Finland. Thymus tissue was obtained as surgical resects removed during corrective cardiac surgery. V and J gene segment usage appeared biased in both thymic and peripheral blood repertoires. The related research found that thymic TCR repertoires overlapped highly between unrelated individuals. TCR alpha and beta repertoires from roughly eight infant thymus samples and four related peripheral blood samples were characterized in the study. The infant donors were roughly 6 to 250 days old, and the cohort included a handful of males and two females. Thymocytes were mechanically released from the tissue and were stored as pellets of roughly 9.5-34 million cells at -70 degrees C. A QIAsymphony instrument was used to extract genomic DNA from frozen cell pellets. The immunoSEQ multiplex PCR assay was used to amplify the TCRB and TCRAD loci from a standardized quantity of quality-controlled genomic DNA. Amplicons spanned the V(D)J region at a length sufficient to cover the CDR3 and identify V and J genes. Through the commercial immunoSEQ service, the amplicons were sequenced on an Illumina platform. Corrections for primer bias and sequencing errors followed previously described methods, while TCRAD and TCRB definitions were based on the IMGT database. Analysis of the repertoires was done with immunoSEQ Analyzer 3.0 and VDJTools and included basic statistics, V/J segment usage, diversity estimates, rarefaction and pairwise overlap. To estimate diversity, the Chao1, ChaoE, Efron-Thisted, Shannon and inverse Simpson indices were applied, and diversity was also estimated on datasets down-sampled to the smallest sample. Repertoire overlap used strict matching of CDR3 nucleotide sequence, V gene and J gene, with Jaccard-based multidimensional scaling clustering. On average, thymus samples yielded 750,000 to 1,000,000 unique TCRB clonotypes, whereas blood samples yielded 75,000 to 95,000.

Sequencing was done on a sample of thymocytes. The receptor was isolated from a boy under two years old with a congenital heart defect. Donor details come from another sample of the same person, matched by shared clones. The V and J genes are TRBV30 and TRBJ2-2, with TRBD2 identical over 12 junction bases. The bases are TGTGCCTGGAGTCCGGAACCGCCCGGACTAGCGGGACTCCTCGCCTTGAACACCGGGGAGCTGTTTTTT. Its protein reads: CAWSPEPPGLAGLLALNTGELFF.